A selection of T cell receptor beta chains follows, all from one sample in a study of blood T cell repertoires in COVID-19. Libraries were prepared by immunoSEQ multiplex PCR; TCRdb keeps only in-frame clonotypes and omits some of them. This table has about 150,000 clones, around 91% appearing once. The sample consisted of peripheral blood. The receptors here all came from a woman aged 40 to 50 with acute or convalescent COVID-19. CDR3s include the opening cysteine and the closing phenylalanine or tryptophan. The D gene is left open where the match is weak. Not all rows give a size; the values are once, few, many and, for expanded clones, a class.

V gene	D gene	clone size	J gene	CDR3 DNA	CDR3 protein
TRBV29-1	-	-	TRBJ2-1	TGCAGCCATCGCATTATGACCCCCGTATTGACACAGAATGAGCAGTTCTTC	CSHRIMTPVLTQNEQFF
TRBV18	TRBD1	-	TRBJ1-1	TGTGCCAGCTCACCAGGACAGGACACTGAAGCTTTCTTT	CASSPGQDTEAFF
TRBV10-3	TRBD1	once	TRBJ1-4	TGTGCCATCAGTGATACTAAGACAGGGGTCAAGGAAAAACTGTTTTTT	CAISDTKTGVKEKLFF
TRBV5-1	TRBD1	-	TRBJ1-4	TGCGCCAGCAGCGTCGCGACAGGGAACGTTAATGAAAAACTGTTTTTT	CASSVATGNVNEKLFF
TRBV5-6	TRBD1	-	TRBJ1-2	TGTGCCAGCAGCTTGTTGGGACAGGAACACTATGGCTACACCTTC	CASSLLGQEHYGYTF
TRBV19	-	-	TRBJ1-1	TGTGCCAGTAGGGACAGAGGTCCTGAAGCTTTCTTT	CASRDRGPEAFF
TRBV29-1	TRBD1	-	TRBJ1-2	TGCAGCGCTCGCGGGACAGGGGGCGGCTGGCGGTTGGTGTTTGGGTTTGGTTACACCTTC	CSARGTGGGWRLVFGFGYTF
TRBV2	-	-	TRBJ2-2	TGTGCCAGCAGTGTGAGGAGCGTGAACACCGGGGAGCTGTTTTTT	CASSVRSVNTGELFF
TRBV12-5	TRBD1	-	TRBJ2-1	TGTGCTAGTGGTTTGGGAACCGGGACAGGGAACAATGAGCAGTTCTTC	CASGLGTGTGNNEQFF
TRBV5-3	-	-	TRBJ2-4	TGTGCCAGAAGCCCGACAGTAGCCAAAAACATTCAGTACTTC	CARSPTVAKNIQYF
TRBV4-2	-	-	TRBJ2-5	TGTGCCAGCAGCCAAGAACACCTCCAAGAGACCCAGTACTTC	CASSQEHLQETQYF
TRBV25-1	TRBD1	-	TRBJ1-6	TGTGCCAGCCGGGACAGGGAGTTTTCACCCCTCCACTTT	CASRDREFSPLHF
TRBV5-4	-	-	TRBJ2-1	TGTGCCAGCAGCTTGGGGAGGGGGCGAGAGAATGAGCAGTTCTTC	CASSLGRGRENEQFF
TRBV4-1	-	-	TRBJ2-4	TGCGCCAGCAGCCAAGCGTCGGCCAAAAACATTCAGTACTTC	CASSQASAKNIQYF
TRBV4-2	TRBD1	-	TRBJ1-2	TGTGCCAGCAGCCAAGATCCGACGACAGGGCTTTTCAGCTATGGCTACACCTTC	CASSQDPTTGLFSYGYTF
TRBV28	-	-	TRBJ1-3	TGTGCCAGCAGCGTAGGGAGTTGGGTTCGGGTGGACACCATATATTTT	CASSVGSWVRVDTIYF
TRBV6-5	TRBD2	once	TRBJ2-3	TGTGCCACCCAACTAGCGGGGGAAGGAGATACGCAGTATTTT	CATQLAGEGDTQYF
TRBV27	TRBD2	-	TRBJ2-3	TGTGCCAGCAGCATGGGACTAGTCTCAGATACGCAGTATTTT	CASSMGLVSDTQYF
TRBV5-6	-	-	TRBJ2-3	TGTGCCAGCAGCGCGGGACCTAGCACAGATACGCAGTATTTT	CASSAGPSTDTQYF
TRBV19	TRBD2	-	TRBJ2-1	TGTGCCAGTAGTATGGGCGGGGGCTCCTACAATGAGCAGTTCTTC	CASSMGGGSYNEQFF
TRBV28	-	-	TRBJ1-1	TGTGCCAGCATCGCGCCAGAACACAGGAACACTGAAGCTTTCTTT	CASIAPEHRNTEAFF
TRBV20-1	TRBD1	-	TRBJ1-4	TGCAGTGCTAGTCACCGGGACAGGGGCGAAAAACTGTTTTTT	CSASHRDRGEKLFF
TRBV19	-	few	TRBJ1-5	TGTGCCAGTAGCTGGACAGCCGATCAGCCCCAGCATTTT	CASSWTADQPQHF
TRBV5-1	-	once	TRBJ2-3	TGCGCCAGCAGCTTATTCCAGGGGAGCACAGATACGCAGTATTTT	CASSLFQGSTDTQYF
TRBV27	TRBD1	once	TRBJ1-6	TGTGCCAGCAGTTTAAATCCTTCGGACAGGGCCCTTTCACCCCTCCACTTT	CASSLNPSDRALSPLHF
TRBV5-1	TRBD2	-	TRBJ2-3	TGCGCCAGCAGGTCCGGCGCTAGCGGGAGTTTAGGCACAGATACGCAGTATTTT	CASRSGASGSLGTDTQYF
TRBV9	TRBD2	-	TRBJ2-7	TGTGCCAGCAGCAAGCGGGAATTCTACGAGCAGTACTTC	CASSKREFYEQYF
TRBV5-1	TRBD1	few	TRBJ1-3	TGCGCCAGCAGCCCCCAGACAGGGCCCGGCTCTGGAAACACCATATATTTT	CASSPQTGPGSGNTIYF
TRBV11-3	TRBD2	-	TRBJ2-1	TGTGCCAGCAGCTTAGGCGGGGGGGCTGAGCAGTTCTTC	CASSLGGGAEQFF
TRBV10-3	TRBD1	-	TRBJ2-7	TGTGCCATCAGTCCCGGGACAGGGCCCTACGAGCAGTACTTC	CAISPGTGPYEQYF
TRBV19	TRBD2	-	TRBJ2-1	TGTGCCAGTAGTATGTGGCTAGCGGGAGACAGCATCTCCTACAATGAGCAGTTCTTC	CASSMWLAGDSISYNEQFF
TRBV20-1	-	-	TRBJ2-7	TGCAGTGCTAGCGGAGACTACGAGCAGTACTTC	CSASGDYEQYF
TRBV27	-	-	TRBJ2-7	TGTGCCAGCAGTCAAAGACACTTGGCTTCCTACGAGCAGTACTTC	CASSQRHLASYEQYF
TRBV24-1	-	-	TRBJ2-3	TGTGCCACCAGTGCAGGCCCTATGAGCACAGATACGCAGTATTTT	CATSAGPMSTDTQYF
TRBV28	TRBD1	-	TRBJ1-6	TGTGCCAGCAGGGGGGACAGGGGGAATTCACCCCTCCACTTT	CASRGDRGNSPLHF
TRBV6-5	TRBD1	once	TRBJ2-4	TGTGCCAGCAGGGGGACAGGTAGCAAAAACATTCAGTACTTC	CASRGTGSKNIQYF
TRBV21-1	-	-	TRBJ1-4	TGTGCCACAACAGGGGCGGGAGAAAAACTGTTTTTT	CATTGAGEKLFF
TRBV7-9	-	-	TRBJ2-7	TGTGCCAGCAGCTTAATAGGACAGAAACTCTCCTACGAGCAGTACTTC	CASSLIGQKLSYEQYF
TRBV24-1	-	-	TRBJ2-3	TGTGCCACCAGCCCCCTAGCCACAGATACGCAGTATTTT	CATSPLATDTQYF
TRBV7-6	TRBD1	-	TRBJ1-2	TGTGCCAGCAGCTTAGCCCGCGGGGACAGGTTGACTAACTATGGCTACACCTTC	CASSLARGDRLTNYGYTF